A selection of T cell receptor beta chains follows, all from one sample in a study of regulatory and conventional T cells in RAG deficiency. TCRdb's table, derived via immunoSEQ multiplex PCR, lists solely in-frame clones and lacks some. The sample carries about 7,100 clones, around 90% recorded once. This sample also belongs to another study, concerning regulatory T cells.

Input material: CD127- CD25+ CD4+ Tregs sorted from blood. The source is a human donor in good health. The CDR3 runs from the conserved cysteine through the conserved F or W. The D gene is left open where the match is weak. Expanded clones are given a class, and other clones once, few, many or no size at all.

d_call clone_size j_call v_call cdr3_aa cdr3_nt
NA once TRBJ1-6 TRBV5-1 CASSWDGGTAPLHF TGCGCCAGCAGCTGGGATGGGGGGACGGCACCCCTCCACTTT
NA NA TRBJ1-2 TRBV6-1 CASSDWGDPNYGYTF TGTGCCAGCAGTGATTGGGGGGATCCTAACTATGGCTACACCTTC
NA NA TRBJ2-7 TRBV4-2 CASSQDSKRYEQYF TGTGCCAGCAGCCAAGATTCGAAGAGATACGAGCAGTACTTC
NA NA TRBJ2-3 TRBV30 CAWSTGRLLGTDTQYF TGTGCCTGGAGTACGGGGAGATTACTGGGTACAGATACGCAGTATTTT
TRBD1 few TRBJ2-7 TRBV28 CASSFDRTGRPSEQYF TGTGCCAGCAGTTTTGATAGGACAGGTCGCCCCTCCGAGCAGTACTTC
NA NA TRBJ2-5 TRBV5-4 CASSSRGLETQYF TGTGCCAGCAGCTCCAGGGGCTTGGAGACCCAGTACTTC
NA NA TRBJ2-3 TRBV5-8 CASSFGNTQYF TGTGCCAGCAGCTTCGGGAATACGCAGTATTTT
NA few TRBJ1-3 TRBV4-1 CASSQGGEVAGNTIYF TGCGCCAGCAGCCAAGGGGGGGAAGTTGCTGGAAACACCATATATTTT
TRBD2 NA TRBJ2-7 TRBV6-1 CASTGRGGELEQYF TGTGCCAGCACCGGGCGCGGGGGGGAGCTCGAGCAGTACTTC
NA NA TRBJ1-2 TRBV5-4 CASSFQGTYGYTF TGTGCCAGCAGCTTTCAGGGGACCTATGGCTACACCTTC
TRBD2 once TRBJ2-1 TRBV6-1 CASSEVANRRGLNEQFF TGTGCCAGCAGTGAAGTGGCCAACAGGCGGGGGTTAAATGAGCAGTTCTTC
TRBD2 NA TRBJ2-7 TRBV10-3 CATQGVAGSILWGYEQYF TGTGCCACCCAAGGGGTAGCGGGGAGTATTTTGTGGGGGTACGAGCAGTACTTC
NA NA TRBJ1-2 TRBV2 CASSGPGQRGYTF TGTGCCAGCAGTGGTCCGGGACAACGGGGCTACACCTTC
TRBD2 NA TRBJ2-5 TRBV2 CASSVLAGGETQYF TGTGCCAGCAGTGTCCTAGCGGGGGGAGAGACCCAGTACTTC
NA NA TRBJ2-1 TRBV18 CASSPRASGVDEQFF TGTGCCAGCTCACCACGGGCCTCCGGGGTCGATGAGCAGTTCTTC
NA NA TRBJ2-7 TRBV6-1 CASKSSFSSYEQYF TGTGCCAGCAAATCTAGTTTCAGCTCCTACGAGCAGTACTTC
TRBD2 NA TRBJ2-2 TRBV6-6 CASSYGLAGVGELFF TGTGCCAGCAGTTACGGGCTAGCGGGGGTCGGGGAGCTGTTTTTT
NA NA TRBJ1-1 TRBV4-3 CASSQERQYEAFF TGCGCCAGCAGCCAAGAAAGACAGTATGAAGCTTTCTTT
NA NA TRBJ2-6 TRBV7-2 CASSSALMRSGANVLTF TGTGCCAGCAGCTCCGCCCTGATGCGCTCTGGGGCCAACGTCCTGACTTTC
TRBD2 once TRBJ2-5 TRBV7-2 CASSSRPGLGETQYF TGTGCCAGCAGCTCGCGTCCGGGACTAGGGGAGACCCAGTACTTC
NA once TRBJ1-1 TRBV5-1 CASSPSGGISTEAFF TGCGCCAGCAGCCCGAGCGGGGGGATATCCACTGAAGCTTTCTTT
TRBD1 NA TRBJ1-1 TRBV11-2 CASSLGQGSRQAFF TGTGCCAGCAGCTTAGGACAGGGTTCGCGGCAAGCTTTCTTT
TRBD1 NA TRBJ2-1 TRBV5-1 CASSPGAGTGLGEQFF TGCGCCAGCAGCCCCGGTGCCGGGACAGGGCTGGGTGAGCAGTTCTTC
NA NA TRBJ1-1 TRBV7-7 CASSLTRNTEAFF TGTGCCAGCAGCTTAACAAGGAACACTGAAGCTTTCTTT
NA NA TRBJ1-1 TRBV28 CASGGIDTEAFF TGTGCCAGCGGAGGGATTGACACTGAAGCTTTCTTT
NA NA TRBJ1-3 TRBV15 CATSRDRGLSGNTIYF TGTGCCACCAGCAGAGATCGGGGGTTGTCTGGAAACACCATATATTTT
NA NA TRBJ2-1 TRBV19 CASTGAYPSYNEQFF TGTGCCAGTACAGGGGCTTATCCTTCCTACAATGAGCAGTTCTTC
NA NA TRBJ2-7 TRBV30 CAWSVPGRGAHEQYF TGTGCCTGGAGTGTACCCGGCAGGGGAGCCCACGAGCAGTACTTC
TRBD1 NA TRBJ2-7 TRBV5-1 CASSKGQGSSYEQYF TGCGCCAGCAGCAAGGGACAGGGGAGCTCCTACGAGCAGTACTTC
NA NA TRBJ1-2 TRBV20-1 CSARLFGGYTF TGCAGTGCTAGGCTCTTCGGGGGCTACACCTTC
NA NA TRBJ2-3 TRBV5-5 CASSRVWDTQYF TGTGCCAGCAGTCGCGTTTGGGATACGCAGTATTTT